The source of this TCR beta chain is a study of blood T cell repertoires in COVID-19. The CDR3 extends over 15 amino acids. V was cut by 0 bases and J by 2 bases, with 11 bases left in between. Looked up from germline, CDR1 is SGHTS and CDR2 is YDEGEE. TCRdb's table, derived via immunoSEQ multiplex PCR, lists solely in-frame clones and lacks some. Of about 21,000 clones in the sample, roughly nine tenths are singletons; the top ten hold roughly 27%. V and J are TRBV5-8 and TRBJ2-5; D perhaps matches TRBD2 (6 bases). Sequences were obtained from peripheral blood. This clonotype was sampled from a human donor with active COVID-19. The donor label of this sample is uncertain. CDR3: CASSLGRGTQETQYF. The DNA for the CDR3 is TGTGCCAGCAGCTTGGGGAGGGGTACTCAAGAGACCCAGTACTTC.